The 27 T cell receptor beta chains listed next were all sequenced from one sample in a study of cytomegalovirus exposure and HLA in healthy donors. The study ran its PCR with 60 Vbeta and 13 Jbeta primers. TCRdb's table, derived via immunoSEQ multiplex PCR, lists solely in-frame clones and lacks some. This sample yields under 200,000 clones, of which 84% are seen a single time; less than 0.4% belongs to the top ten. Sequencing input: PBMCs. These receptors were collected from a boy aged 2-9 years in good health and CMV-seronegative.

The chain recombines TRBV18 with TRBJ1-2; a possible D gene is TRBD1 (5 bases). The V and J ends lost 3 bases and 1 base respectively, with 21 bases between them. This CDR3 spans 18 amino acids. Germline CDR1 reads KGHSH; CDR2 reads LQKENI. CDR3 loop: CASSPRGPGGSDNYGYTF. CDR3 bases: TGTGCCAGCTCACCCCGGGGTCCGGGGGGGTCCGATAACTATGGCTACACCTTC. Looking up the rest from reference TRBV18 and TRBJ1-2 gives the full variable domain: NAGVMQNPRHLVRRRGQEARLRCSPMKGHSHVYWYRQLPEEGLKFMVYLQKENIIDESGMPKERFSAEFPKEGPSILRIQQVVRGDSAAYFCASSPRGPGGSDNYGYTFGSGTRLTVV.

CDR3 DNA sequence: TGTGCCAGCAGTTTAAGGGGACAAGTAGGCGGCTACACCTTC. It translates to CASSLRGQVGGYTF. J is TRBJ1-2 and V is TRBV27, with a tentative D call TRBD1 (6 bases). Trimming removed 2 bases at V and 8 bases at J, with 15 bases between. The CDR3 is 14 amino acids. Germline CDR1 is MNHEY and CDR2 is SMNVEV (reference sequence).

The V and J genes are TRBV9 and TRBJ2-7; 11 bases fit TRBD1. The CDR3 runs 14 residues. Germline CDR1 reads SGDLS; CDR2 reads YYNGEE. With V trimmed by 3 bases and J by 5 bases, 4 bases remained unmatched. The CDR3 region is CASSAWDRGDEQYF. The DNA of the CDR3 is TGTGCCAGCAGCGCCTGGGACAGGGGGGACGAGCAGTACTTC.

CDR3 protein: CASTPKRGGAPYEQYF. CDR3 sequence (DNA): TGTGCCAGCACCCCTAAGAGAGGGGGGGCCCCCTACGAGCAGTACTTC. V is TRBV11-1 and J is TRBJ2-7; the D gene is possibly TRBD2 (7 bases). The germline V and J ends were trimmed by 7 bases and 2 bases, with 21 bases remaining between them. The CDR3 has 16 residues. Germline lookup yields CDR1 SGHAT and CDR2 FQDESV (reference sequence). Using reference TRBV11-1 and TRBJ2-7 for the parts outside the CDR3, the full variable domain is EAEVAQSPRYKITEKSQAVAFWCDPISGHATLYWYRQILGQGPELLVQFQDESVVDDSQLPKDRFSAERLKGVDSTLKIQPAELGDSAMYLCASTPKRGGAPYEQYFGPGTRLTVT.

The genes are TRBV18 and TRBJ2-3; tentatively, D is TRBD2 (6 bases). The CDR3 loop spans 15 amino acids. Germline assignment: CDR1 KGHSH and CDR2 LQKENI. Trimming cost V 4 bases and J 3 bases, with 14 bases left between them. CDR3 sequence: CASSLTRRGTDTQYF. The CDR3 DNA reads as TGTGCCAGCTCACTGACTAGAAGAGGTACAGATACGCAGTATTTT. The whole variable domain, remainder taken from reference TRBV18 and TRBJ2-3, is NAGVMQNPRHLVRRRGQEARLRCSPMKGHSHVYWYRQLPEEGLKFMVYLQKENIIDESGMPKERFSAEFPKEGPSILRIQQVVRGDSAAYFCASSLTRRGTDTQYFGPGTRLTVL.

This chain joins TRBV4-2 and TRBJ1-1; TRBD1 aligns across 11 bases. This CDR3 spans 16 amino acids. The junction had 8 bases not matched to a gene; V was cut back by 5 bases and J by 3 bases. The V gene's germline CDR1 is LGHNA and CDR2 YNFKEQ. CDR3 coding DNA: TGTGCCAGCAGCACGTTAGGGACAGGGGGGTACACTGAAGCTTTCTTT. Amino acids: CASSTLGTGGYTEAFF.

The chain couples TRBV18 to TRBJ2-7; D possibly corresponds to TRBD2 (5 bases). The CDR3 consists of 13 residues. With 2 bases removed from V and 3 bases from J, the gap between germline ends came to 8 bases. Germline lookup yields CDR1 KGHSH and CDR2 LQKENI. CDR3 in DNA: TGTGCCAGCTCACCAGACGGGATCTACGAGCAGTACTTC. Its protein is CASSPDGIYEQYF.

The chain is built from TRBV6-6 and TRBJ2-7; 10 bases line up with TRBD2. V dropped 5 bases and J dropped 4; count of bases not matched to a gene: 5. In germline, CDR1 is MNHNY, CDR2 SVGAGI (reference sequence). The CDR3 covers 14 residues. The DNA of the CDR3 is TGTGCCAGCAGTGCTACTAGCGGGGTGTACGAGCAGTACTTC. Translation: CASSATSGVYEQYF.

V gene TRBV11-1 combines with J gene TRBJ2-5; TRBD2 might be the D (6 bases). The V gene lost 8 bases and the J gene lost 2 bases, with 18 bases spanning the gap. Germline loops: CDR1 SGHAT, CDR2 FQDESV (reference sequence). The CDR3 has 15 residues. The DNA for the CDR3 is TGTGCCAGCGTGCTAGAACCAGCGGGTCAAGAGACCCAGTACTTC. Amino acids: CASVLEPAGQETQYF.

The chain recombines TRBV30 with TRBJ2-5; maybe TRBD1 (6 bases). V was cut by 2 bases and J by 5 bases, with 6 bases left in between. The CDR3 has 11 amino acids. Germline values: CDR1 GTSNPN, CDR2 SVGIG (reference sequence). The CDR3, as DNA: TGTGCCTGGAGTACAGGGGAGACCCAGTACTTC. Translation: CAWSTGETQYF. Drawing the rest from reference TRBV30 and TRBJ2-5, the complete variable domain is SQTIHQWPATLVQPVGSPLSLECTVEGTSNPNLYWYRQAAGRGLQLLFYSVGIGQISSEVPQNLSASRPQDRQFILSSKKLLLSDSGFYLCAWSTGETQYFGPGTRLLVL.

This clone was detected only once. The J gene is TRBJ2-1, the V gene TRBV7-6; D is ambiguous. V was clipped by 6 bases and J by 10 bases, with 10 bases between them. The CDR3 is 11 amino acids. Germline V gene lookup returns CDR1 SGHVS and CDR2 FNYEAQ. CDR3 region: CASRLNREQFF. The CDR3 nucleotides read TGTGCCAGCAGACTTAACAGAGAGCAGTTCTTC.

This chain uses TRBV7-8 with TRBJ2-3; perhaps TRBD2 as D (5 bases). CDR1 and CDR2 from the germline V gene are SGHVS and FQNEAQ. This CDR3 contains 17 residues. Deletions cut 7 bases from V and 5 bases from J, with 25 bases between. DNA of the CDR3: TGTGCCAGCACCCAACTTAGGTACGGCCTAGCAGGAGATACGCAGTATTTT. Its translation is CASTQLRYGLAGDTQYF.

The V gene is TRBV2, the J gene TRBJ2-3, with D tentatively TRBD2 (6 bases). V lost 6 bases to trimming and J lost 11 bases, with 18 bases between them. Germline V gene sequence: CDR1 SNHLY, CDR2 FYNNEI. This CDR3 is 13 amino acids long. The DNA for the CDR3 is TGTGCCAGCAGGAACCGAGGGACTCCAGGGCAGTATTTT. Protein product: CASRNRGTPGQYF.

This chain joins TRBV5-1 and TRBJ2-3, with 9 bases fitting TRBD2. The CDR3 has 16 residues. Germline V gene sequence: CDR1 SGHRS, CDR2 YFSETQ. The junction had 4 bases not matched to a gene; V was cut back by 2 bases and J by 0 bases. The chain's CDR3 is CASSFQLAGSTDTQYF. CDR3 DNA sequence: TGCGCCAGCAGCTTCCAACTAGCGGGTAGCACAGATACGCAGTATTTT.

The chain couples TRBV5-1 to TRBJ2-4; maybe TRBD2 (7 bases). Trimming removed 2 bases at V and 2 bases at J, with 14 bases between. Looked up from germline, CDR1 is SGHRS and CDR2 is YFSETQ. This CDR3 has 16 residues. The CDR3 spells CASSLGGGATKNIQYF. In DNA, the CDR3 is TGCGCCAGCAGCTTAGGGGGGGGCGCAACCAAAAACATTCAGTACTTC.

The J gene is TRBJ2-7, the V gene TRBV7-9; D might be TRBD2 (5 bases). The CDR3 consists of 13 residues. V lost 3 bases to trimming and J lost 5 bases, with 11 bases between them. In germline, CDR1 is SEHNR, CDR2 FQNEAQ (reference sequence). CDR3 nucleotide sequence: TGTGCCAGCAGCTTCCGATGGACTGACGAGCAGTACTTC. It translates to CASSFRWTDEQYF.

The rearrangement joins TRBV28 to TRBJ1-1, with TRBD1 as a possible D gene (5 bases). V was shortened by 8 bases and J by 1 base, with 17 bases between the two germline ends. This CDR3 region has 15 residues. Germline V gives CDR1 MDHEN, CDR2 SYDVKM. The CDR3 loop is CASLIRDRPNTEAFF. As DNA, the CDR3 is TGTGCCAGCTTAATTAGAGACAGACCGAACACTGAAGCTTTCTTT.

This clone showed up just once. The chain has TRBV10-3 and TRBJ2-1, with 10 bases identical to TRBD2. Germline trimming cut 10 bases from V and 5 bases from J; bases unmatched to any gene: 8. CDR3 length equals 14 residues. Germline V gene sequence: CDR1 ENHRY, CDR2 SYGVKD. Here the CDR3 reads CATTSGTRNNEQFF. The CDR3 region has the DNA TGTGCCACCACTAGCGGGACCCGCAACAATGAGCAGTTCTTC.

The rearrangement joins TRBV2 to TRBJ2-7; D is ambiguous. Germline V gives CDR1 SNHLY, CDR2 FYNNEI. The CDR3 length is 13 residues. V was cut by 1 base and J by 3 bases, with 7 bases left in between. CDR3 bases: TGTGCCAGCAGTGAAGACACCCTCTACGAGCAGTACTTC. Protein product: CASSEDTLYEQYF. Full variable domain (missing parts from reference TRBV2 and TRBJ2-7): EPEVTQTPSHQVTQMGQEVILRCVPISNHLYFYWYRQILGQKVEFLVSFYNNEISEKSEIFDDQFSVERPDGSNFTLKIRSTKLEDSAMYFCASSEDTLYEQYFGPGTRLTVT.

The V gene is TRBV5-7, the J gene TRBJ2-7; 7 bases align to TRBD2. TRBV5-7 is annotated as an ORF whose role is uncertain. This CDR3 spans 12 amino acids. V lost 4 bases, J lost 3 bases, and 1 base stayed unmatched. The CDR3 region is CASSGTNYEQYF. In DNA form, the CDR3 reads TGTGCCAGCAGCGGGACTAACTACGAGCAGTACTTC.

This sequence joins TRBV6-5 and TRBJ2-5; 9 positions match TRBD1. The J call is doubtful: the DNA matches TRBJ2-7 better. The germline V gene has CDR1 MNHEY and CDR2 SVGAGI. The CDR3 consists of 14 residues. CDR3 nucleotide sequence: TGTGCCAGCAGTTACGACAGGGGGACCTACGAGCAGTACTTC. Translating it yields CASSYDRGTYEQYF.

The chain carries TRBV20-1 and TRBJ2-7, with no clear D. The germline gives CDR1 DFQATT, CDR2 SNEGSKA (reference sequence). The CDR3 contains 11 residues. V was trimmed by 0 bases and J by 5 bases, leaving 5 bases between them. CDR3 loop: CSARDPNEQYF. CDR3 nucleotides: TGCAGTGCTAGAGATCCCAACGAGCAGTACTTC.

This chain uses TRBV27 with TRBJ2-5; no reliable D call. Deletions cut 6 bases from V and 5 bases from J, with 7 bases between. The CDR3 spans 11 residues. Germline values: CDR1 MNHEY, CDR2 SMNVEV (reference sequence). As DNA, the CDR3 is TGTGCCAGCAGCCTCGGGGAGACCCAGTACTTC. It specifies CASSLGETQYF.

This clone was counted between two and nine times. The gene calls are TRBV29-1 and TRBJ2-5; D is unclear. CDR1 SQVTM and CDR2 ANQGSEA come from the germline V gene. Trimming removed 7 bases at V and 5 bases at J, with 14 bases between. The CDR3 spans 12 residues. In DNA, the CDR3 is TGCAGCGCCTGCCCAAGGCGGGAGACCCAGTACTTC. This translates into CSACPRRETQYF.

This rearrangement joins TRBV7-8 to TRBJ1-2; D perhaps matches TRBD1 (5 bases). The germline CDR1 and CDR2 sequences are SGHVS and FQNEAQ. This CDR3 is 14 amino acids long. CDR3 sequence: CATAQTANTYGYTF. The CDR3 bases are TGTGCGACCGCCCAGACAGCTAACACCTATGGCTACACCTTC.

The rearrangement uses TRBV18 and TRBJ1-2, with 8 bases fitting TRBD1. The CDR3 sequence is 13 residues long. Germline CDR1 is KGHSH and CDR2 is LQKENI. Losses at the gene ends were 3 bases for V and 7 bases for J; bases not matched to a gene: 4. This CDR3 is CASSPGQGAGYTF. CDR3 sequence (DNA): TGTGCCAGCTCACCCGGACAGGGAGCTGGCTACACCTTC. Supplemented by reference TRBV18 and TRBJ1-2, the full variable domain reads NAGVMQNPRHLVRRRGQEARLRCSPMKGHSHVYWYRQLPEEGLKFMVYLQKENIIDESGMPKERFSAEFPKEGPSILRIQQVVRGDSAAYFCASSPGQGAGYTFGSGTRLTVV.

This chain joins TRBV7-2 and TRBJ1-2; TRBD1 is a possible D gene (5 bases). The length of the CDR3 is 13 residues. V was pared by 7 bases and J by 8 bases, with 17 bases between. The germline gives CDR1 SGHTA, CDR2 FQGNSA. The CDR3 DNA sequence: TGTGCCAGCACCCAGCCAGGGATTTACGGCTACACCTTC. It specifies CASTQPGIYGYTF.